This T cell receptor beta chain was sequenced during a study of blood T cell repertoires in COVID-19. Study summary: The United States, Italy and Spain supplied acute and convalescent COVID-19 samples. The cDNA or gDNA used as material had been derived from T cells, B-cell-depleted T cells, or PBMCs.

Original handling: The assay estimated nucleated cells by amplifying reference gene primers. Only in-frame clones appear in the TCRdb table, and some are missing; sequencing was by immunoSEQ multiplex PCR. That table gives V, J and clone size, and the DNA gave D and trimming. The profile covers 200,000 to 250,000 clones, with more than 75% appearing a single time and approximately 5.2% taken by the ten largest. This CDR3 is 16 amino acids long. The V segment lost 4 bases and the J segment 4 bases; nucleotides outside the gene matches: 10. Germline CDR1 and CDR2: KGHDR and SFDVKD. Recruited during active infection, patients (from Seattle) were subsequently followed longitudinally.

This receptor was taken from a woman aged 70-85 years with COVID-19, enrolled during active disease. Sequences were obtained from peripheral blood. The chain has TRBV24-1 and TRBJ2-7, with 9 nucleotides matching TRBD2. CDR3 in amino acids: CATSDPKAGGPYEQYF. CDR3 coding DNA: TGTGCCACCAGTGACCCCAAGGCGGGAGGGCCTTACGAGCAGTACTTC.